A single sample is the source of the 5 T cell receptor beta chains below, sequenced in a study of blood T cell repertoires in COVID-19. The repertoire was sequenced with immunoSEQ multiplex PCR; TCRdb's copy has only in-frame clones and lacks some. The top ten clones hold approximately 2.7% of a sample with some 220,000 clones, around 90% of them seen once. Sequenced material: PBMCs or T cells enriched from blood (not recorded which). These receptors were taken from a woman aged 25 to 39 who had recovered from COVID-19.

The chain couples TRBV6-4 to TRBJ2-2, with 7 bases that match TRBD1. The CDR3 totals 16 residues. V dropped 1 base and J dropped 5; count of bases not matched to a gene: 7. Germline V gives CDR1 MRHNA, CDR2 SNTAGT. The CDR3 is CASSDWAQGKTGELFF. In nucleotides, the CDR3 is TGTGCCAGCAGTGACTGGGCACAGGGGAAAACCGGGGAGCTGTTTTTT.

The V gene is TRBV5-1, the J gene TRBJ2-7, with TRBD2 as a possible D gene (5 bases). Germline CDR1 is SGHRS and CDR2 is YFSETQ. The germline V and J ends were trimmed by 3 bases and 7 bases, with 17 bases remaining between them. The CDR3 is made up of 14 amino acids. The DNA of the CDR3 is TGCGCCAGCAGCTCCACCCCGGGGTCCCCGGAGCAGTACTTC. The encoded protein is CASSSTPGSPEQYF.

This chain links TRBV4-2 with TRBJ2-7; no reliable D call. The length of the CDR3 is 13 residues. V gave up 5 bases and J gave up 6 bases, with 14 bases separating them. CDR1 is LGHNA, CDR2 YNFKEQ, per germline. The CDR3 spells CASSTATAGEQYF. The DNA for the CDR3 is TGTGCCAGCAGCACAGCCACCGCTGGCGAGCAGTACTTC.

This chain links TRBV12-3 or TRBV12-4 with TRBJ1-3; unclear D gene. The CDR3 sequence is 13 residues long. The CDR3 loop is CAKRQNSGNTIYF. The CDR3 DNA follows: TGTGCTAAACGACAAAACTCTGGAAACACCATATATTTT.

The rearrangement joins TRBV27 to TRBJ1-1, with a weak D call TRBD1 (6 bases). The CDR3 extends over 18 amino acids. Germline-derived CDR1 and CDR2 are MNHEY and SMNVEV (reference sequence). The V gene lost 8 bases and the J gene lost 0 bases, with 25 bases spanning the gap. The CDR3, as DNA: TGTGCCAGCTCGGACGGGACAAGAGGTTATGCTCTGAACACTGAAGCTTTCTTT. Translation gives CASSDGTRGYALNTEAFF.